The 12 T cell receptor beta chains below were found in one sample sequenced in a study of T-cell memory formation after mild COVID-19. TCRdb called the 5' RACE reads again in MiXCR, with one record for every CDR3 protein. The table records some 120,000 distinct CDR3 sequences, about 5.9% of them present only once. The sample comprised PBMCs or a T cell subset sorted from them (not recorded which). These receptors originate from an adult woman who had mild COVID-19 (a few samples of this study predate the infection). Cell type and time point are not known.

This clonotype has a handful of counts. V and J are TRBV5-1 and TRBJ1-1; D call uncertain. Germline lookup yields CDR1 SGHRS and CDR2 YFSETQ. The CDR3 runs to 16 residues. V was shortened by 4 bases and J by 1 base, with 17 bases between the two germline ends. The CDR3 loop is CASSPDWWEKNTEAFF. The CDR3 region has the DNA TGCGCCAGCAGCCCGGATTGGTGGGAGAAGAACACTGAAGCTTTCTTT.

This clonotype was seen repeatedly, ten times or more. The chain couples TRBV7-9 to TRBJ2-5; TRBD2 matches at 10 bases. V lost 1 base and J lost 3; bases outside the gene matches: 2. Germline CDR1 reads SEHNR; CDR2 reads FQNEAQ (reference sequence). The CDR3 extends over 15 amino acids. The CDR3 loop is CASSLGTSGKETQYF. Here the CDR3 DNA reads TGTGCCAGCAGCTTAGGAACTAGCGGGAAAGAGACCCAGTACTTC.

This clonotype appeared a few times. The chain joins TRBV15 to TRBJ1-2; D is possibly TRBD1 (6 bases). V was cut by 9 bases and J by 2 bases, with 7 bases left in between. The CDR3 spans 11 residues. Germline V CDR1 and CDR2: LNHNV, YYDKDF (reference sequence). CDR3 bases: TGTGCCACAGGGGGGAACTATGGCTACACCTTC. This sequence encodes CATGGNYGYTF.

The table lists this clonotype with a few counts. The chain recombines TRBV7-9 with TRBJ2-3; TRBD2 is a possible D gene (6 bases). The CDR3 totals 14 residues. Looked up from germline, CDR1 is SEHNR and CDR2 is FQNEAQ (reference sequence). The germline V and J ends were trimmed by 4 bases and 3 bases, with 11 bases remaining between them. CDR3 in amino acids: CASSSSGATDTQYF. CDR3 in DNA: TGTGCCAGCAGCTCCTCGGGAGCGACAGATACGCAGTATTTT.

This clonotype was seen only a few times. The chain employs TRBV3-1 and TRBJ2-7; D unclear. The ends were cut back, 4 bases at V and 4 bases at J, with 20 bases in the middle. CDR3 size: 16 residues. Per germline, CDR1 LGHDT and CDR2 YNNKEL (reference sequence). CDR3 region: CASSLTRSFLVYEQYF. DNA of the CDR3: TGTGCCAGCAGCCTCACACGGTCCTTTCTGGTTTACGAGCAGTACTTC.

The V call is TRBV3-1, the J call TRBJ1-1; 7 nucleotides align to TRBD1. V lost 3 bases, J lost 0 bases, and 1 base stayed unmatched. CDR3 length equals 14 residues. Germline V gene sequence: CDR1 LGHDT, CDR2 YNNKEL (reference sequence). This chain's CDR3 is CASSQGQMNTEAFF. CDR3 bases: TGTGCCAGCAGCCAGGGACAGATGAACACTGAAGCTTTCTTT.

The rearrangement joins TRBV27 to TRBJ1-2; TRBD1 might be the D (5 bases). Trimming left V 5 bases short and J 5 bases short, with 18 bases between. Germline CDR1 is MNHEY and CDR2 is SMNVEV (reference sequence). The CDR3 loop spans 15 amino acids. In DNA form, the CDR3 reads TGTGCCAGCAGTGCCCGACGGCAGGGTGGATATGGCTACACCTTC. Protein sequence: CASSARRQGGYGYTF.

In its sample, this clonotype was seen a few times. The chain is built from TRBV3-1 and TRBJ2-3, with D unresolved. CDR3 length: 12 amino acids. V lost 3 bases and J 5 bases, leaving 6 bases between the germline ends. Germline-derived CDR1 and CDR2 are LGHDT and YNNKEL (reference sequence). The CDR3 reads CASSHLRDTQYF. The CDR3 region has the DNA TGTGCCAGCAGCCACCTCCGAGATACGCAGTATTTT.

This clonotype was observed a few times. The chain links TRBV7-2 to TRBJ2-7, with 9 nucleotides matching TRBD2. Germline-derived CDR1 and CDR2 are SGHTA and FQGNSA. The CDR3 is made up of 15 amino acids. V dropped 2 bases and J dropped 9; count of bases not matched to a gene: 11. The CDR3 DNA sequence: TGTGCCAGCAGCTTACTTAGGACTAGCGCATTCGGGCAGTACTTC. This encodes CASSLLRTSAFGQYF.

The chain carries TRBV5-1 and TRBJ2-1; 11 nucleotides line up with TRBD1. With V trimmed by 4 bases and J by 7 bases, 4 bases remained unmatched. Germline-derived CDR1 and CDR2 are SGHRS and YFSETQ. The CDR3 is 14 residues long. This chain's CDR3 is CASSIGQGANEQFF. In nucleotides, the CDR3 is TGCGCCAGCAGCATTGGACAGGGGGCAAATGAGCAGTTCTTC.

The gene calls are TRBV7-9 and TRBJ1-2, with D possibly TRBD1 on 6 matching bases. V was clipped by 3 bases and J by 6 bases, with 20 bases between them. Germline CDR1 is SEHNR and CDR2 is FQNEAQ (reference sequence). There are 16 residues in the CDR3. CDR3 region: CASSLGFKQGEDGYTF. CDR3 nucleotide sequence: TGTGCCAGCAGCTTGGGTTTCAAACAGGGTGAGGATGGCTACACCTTC.

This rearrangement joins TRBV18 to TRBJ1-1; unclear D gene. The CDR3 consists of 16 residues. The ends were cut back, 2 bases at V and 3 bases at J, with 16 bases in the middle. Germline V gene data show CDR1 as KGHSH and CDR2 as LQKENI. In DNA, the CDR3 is TGTGCCAGCTCACCAAGTCCCCCCAGTGTGGACACTGAAGCTTTCTTT. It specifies CASSPSPPSVDTEAFF.